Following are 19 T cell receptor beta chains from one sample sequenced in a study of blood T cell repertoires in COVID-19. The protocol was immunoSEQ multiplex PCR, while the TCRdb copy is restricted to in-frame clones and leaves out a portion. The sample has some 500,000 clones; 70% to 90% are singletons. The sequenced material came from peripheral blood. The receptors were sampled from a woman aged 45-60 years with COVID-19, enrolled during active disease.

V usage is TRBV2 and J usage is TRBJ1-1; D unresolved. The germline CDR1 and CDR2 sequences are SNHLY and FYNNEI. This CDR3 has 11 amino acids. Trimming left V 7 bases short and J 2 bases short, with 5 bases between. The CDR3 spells CASTRNTEAFF. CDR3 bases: TGTGCCAGCACTAGAAACACTGAAGCTTTCTTT.

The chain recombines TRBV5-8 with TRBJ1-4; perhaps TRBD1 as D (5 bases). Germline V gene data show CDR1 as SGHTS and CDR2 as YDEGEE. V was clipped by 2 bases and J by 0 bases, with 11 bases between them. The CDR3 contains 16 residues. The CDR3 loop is CASSFFTGATNEKLFF. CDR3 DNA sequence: TGTGCCAGCAGCTTCTTTACAGGTGCAACTAATGAAAAACTGTTTTTT.

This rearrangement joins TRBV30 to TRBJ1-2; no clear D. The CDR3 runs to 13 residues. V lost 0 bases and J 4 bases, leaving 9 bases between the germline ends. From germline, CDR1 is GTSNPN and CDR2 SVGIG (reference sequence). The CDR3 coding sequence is TGTGCCTGGAGTGTTGGTGAGCGCTATGGCTACACCTTC. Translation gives CAWSVGERYGYTF.

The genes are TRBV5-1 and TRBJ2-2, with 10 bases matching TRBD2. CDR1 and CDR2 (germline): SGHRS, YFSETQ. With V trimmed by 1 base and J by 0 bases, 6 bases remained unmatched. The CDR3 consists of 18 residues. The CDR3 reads CASSLKRGGTANTGELFF. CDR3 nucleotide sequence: TGCGCCAGCAGCTTGAAGCGGGGGGGCACGGCGAACACCGGGGAGCTGTTTTTT.

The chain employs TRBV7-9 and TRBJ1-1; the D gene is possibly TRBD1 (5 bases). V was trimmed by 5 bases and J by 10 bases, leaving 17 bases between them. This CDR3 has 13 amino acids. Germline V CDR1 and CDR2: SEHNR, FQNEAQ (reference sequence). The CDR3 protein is CASSRFPTQGAFF. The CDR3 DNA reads TGTGCCAGCAGCCGATTCCCGACCCAGGGAGCTTTCTTT. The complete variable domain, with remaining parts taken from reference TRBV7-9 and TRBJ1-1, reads DTGVSQNPRHKITKRGQNVTFRCDPISEHNRLYWYRQTLGQGPEFLTYFQNEAQLEKSRLLSDRFSAERPKGSFSTLEIQRTEQGDSAMYLCASSRFPTQGAFFGQGTRLTVV.

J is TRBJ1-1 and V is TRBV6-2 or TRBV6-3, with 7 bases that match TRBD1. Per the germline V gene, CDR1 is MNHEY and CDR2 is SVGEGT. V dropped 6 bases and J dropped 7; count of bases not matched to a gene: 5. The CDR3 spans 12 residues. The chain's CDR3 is CASSWTGHEAFF. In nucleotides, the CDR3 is TGTGCCAGCAGCTGGACAGGCCATGAAGCTTTCTTT.

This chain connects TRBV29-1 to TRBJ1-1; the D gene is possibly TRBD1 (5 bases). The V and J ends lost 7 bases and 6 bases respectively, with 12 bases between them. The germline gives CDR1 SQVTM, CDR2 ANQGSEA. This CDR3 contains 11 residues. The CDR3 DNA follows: TGCAGCGCCGTGGGGGGGGCTGAAGCTTTCTTT. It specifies CSAVGGAEAFF. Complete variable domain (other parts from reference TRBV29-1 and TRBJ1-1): SAVISQKPSRDICQRGTSLTIQCQVDSQVTMMFWYRQQPGQSLTLIATANQGSEATYESGFVIDKFPISRPNLTFSTLTVSNMSPEDSSIYLCSAVGGAEAFFGQGTRLTVV.

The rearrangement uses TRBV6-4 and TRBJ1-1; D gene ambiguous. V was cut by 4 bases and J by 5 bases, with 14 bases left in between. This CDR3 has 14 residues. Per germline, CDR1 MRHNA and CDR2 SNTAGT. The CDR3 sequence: CASSGTAGGTEAFF. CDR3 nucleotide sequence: TGTGCCAGCAGTGGGACTGCGGGAGGAACTGAAGCTTTCTTT.

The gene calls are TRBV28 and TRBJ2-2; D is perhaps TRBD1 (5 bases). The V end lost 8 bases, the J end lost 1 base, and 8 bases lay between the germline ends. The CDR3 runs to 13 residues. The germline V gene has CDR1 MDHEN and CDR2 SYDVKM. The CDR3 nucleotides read TGTGCCAGCGACAGCTTGAACACCGGGGAGCTGTTTTTT. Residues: CASDSLNTGELFF.

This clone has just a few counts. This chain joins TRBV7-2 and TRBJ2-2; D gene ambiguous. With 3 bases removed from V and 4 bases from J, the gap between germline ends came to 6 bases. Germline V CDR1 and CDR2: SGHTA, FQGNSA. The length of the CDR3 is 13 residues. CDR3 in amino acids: CASSFPGTGELFF. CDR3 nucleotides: TGTGCCAGCAGCTTCCCGGGCACCGGGGAGCTGTTTTTT.

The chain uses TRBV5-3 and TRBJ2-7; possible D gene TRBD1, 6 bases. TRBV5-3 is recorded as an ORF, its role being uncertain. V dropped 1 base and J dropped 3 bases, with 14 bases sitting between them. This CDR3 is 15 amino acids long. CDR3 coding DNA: TGTGCCAGAAGCTTGTGGGGGCTAGACTTCTACGAGCAGTACTTC. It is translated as CARSLWGLDFYEQYF.

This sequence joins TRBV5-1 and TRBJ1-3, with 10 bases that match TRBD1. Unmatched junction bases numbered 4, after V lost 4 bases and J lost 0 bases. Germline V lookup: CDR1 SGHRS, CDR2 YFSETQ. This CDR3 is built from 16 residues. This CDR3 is CASSDGQGVSGNTIYF. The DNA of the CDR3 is TGCGCCAGCAGCGATGGACAGGGGGTCTCTGGAAACACCATATATTTT.

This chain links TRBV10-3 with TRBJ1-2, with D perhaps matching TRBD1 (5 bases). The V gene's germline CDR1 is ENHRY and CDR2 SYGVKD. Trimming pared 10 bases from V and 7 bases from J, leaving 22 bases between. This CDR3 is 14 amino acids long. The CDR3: CATGPRGRVVGYTF. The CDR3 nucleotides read TGTGCCACCGGACCGAGAGGCAGGGTCGTTGGCTACACCTTC.

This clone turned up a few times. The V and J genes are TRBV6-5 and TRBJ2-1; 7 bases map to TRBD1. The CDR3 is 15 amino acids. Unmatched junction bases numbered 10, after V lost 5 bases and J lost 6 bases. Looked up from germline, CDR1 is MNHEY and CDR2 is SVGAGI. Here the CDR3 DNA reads TGTGCCAGCAGTCCCTGGACACCAGGGGGCAATGAGCAGTTCTTC. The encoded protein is CASSPWTPGGNEQFF.

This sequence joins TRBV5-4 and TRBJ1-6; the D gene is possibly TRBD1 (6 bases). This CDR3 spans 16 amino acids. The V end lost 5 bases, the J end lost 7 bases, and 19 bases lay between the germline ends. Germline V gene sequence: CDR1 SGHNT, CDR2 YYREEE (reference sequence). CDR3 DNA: TGTGCCAGCAGGCCCGAACGGGGGGCGAAGAATTCACCCCTCCACTTT. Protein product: CASRPERGAKNSPLHF.

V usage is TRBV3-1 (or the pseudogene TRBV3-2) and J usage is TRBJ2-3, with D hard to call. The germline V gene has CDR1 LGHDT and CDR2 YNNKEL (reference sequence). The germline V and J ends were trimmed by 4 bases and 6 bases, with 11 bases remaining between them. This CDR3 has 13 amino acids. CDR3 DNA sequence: TGTGCCAGCAGCCCCCTAAGTGAGGATACGCAGTATTTT. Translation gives CASSPLSEDTQYF.

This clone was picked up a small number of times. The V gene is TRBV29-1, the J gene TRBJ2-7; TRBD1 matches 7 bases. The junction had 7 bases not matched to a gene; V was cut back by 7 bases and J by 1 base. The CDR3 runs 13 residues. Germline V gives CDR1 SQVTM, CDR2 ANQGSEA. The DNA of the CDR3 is TGCAGCGCTGCGACAGGGACATCCTACGAGCAGTACTTC. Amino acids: CSAATGTSYEQYF.

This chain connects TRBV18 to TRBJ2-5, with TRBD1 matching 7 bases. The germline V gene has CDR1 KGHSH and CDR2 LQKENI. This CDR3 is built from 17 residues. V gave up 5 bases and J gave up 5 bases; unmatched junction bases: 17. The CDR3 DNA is TGTGCCAGCTCATACGGGAAGGGGGCTATATCTGTGGAGACCCAGTACTTC. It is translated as CASSYGKGAISVETQYF.

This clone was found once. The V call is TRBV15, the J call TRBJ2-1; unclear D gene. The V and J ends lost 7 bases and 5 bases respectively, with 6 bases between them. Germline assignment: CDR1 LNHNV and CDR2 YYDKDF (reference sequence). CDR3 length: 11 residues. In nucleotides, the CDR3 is TGTGCCACCAAACTCAACAATGAGCAGTTCTTC. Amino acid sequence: CATKLNNEQFF.